This T cell receptor (beta chain) comes out of a study of long-term antiretroviral therapy in people with HIV. Findings and limits, study-wide: Despite increasing after ART, diversity remained lower than that of transplant donor controls. For ART adherence, viral resistance and therapy changes, no data were available. Pre-ART expanded clones dominated the repertoire at every time point. Controls had broader CDR3 length ranges than HIV repertoires did.

Germline lookup yields CDR1 SGHRS and CDR2 YFSETQ. Trimming took off 0 bases at V and 5 bases at J, with 5 bases between the two ends. The CDR3 length is 12 residues. Comments on this clone: Its specificity is unknown.

Researchers report immunoSEQ v3.0 was run at survey level. Repertoires were generated with immunoSEQ multiplex PCR, while TCRdb's copy carries only in-frame clones and drops some. The data hold 10,000 to 15,000 clones, with 79% observed a single time. The clonotype comes from a woman between 35 and 50 years old with HIV. This chain uses TRBV5-1 with TRBJ2-5; no definite D call. Sequencing was performed on unsorted PBMCs, taken 0.8 years before starting antiretroviral therapy. The CDR3 bases are TGCGCCAGCAGCTTGGTTTCGGAGACCCAGTACTTC. Protein product: CASSLVSETQYF.